This T cell receptor beta chain was sequenced in a study of CDR3 diversity in severe acne (dated by TCRdb to between 2019 and 2020). Sequences MNHEY (CDR1) and SVGAGI (CDR2) are obtained from the germline V gene. For this chain, trimming is 1 base at the V end and 6 bases at the J end, and the number of junction bases without a gene match is 8. Taken from cysteine to phenylalanine, the CDR3 has 15 residues. Kept here is only the CDR3 DNA, which spans 45 bases and is read in frame from base 1. In regard to this clonotype: Its antigen target is currently unknown. Base qualities are not provided; no much larger clone lies one nucleotide away.

Library preparation employed PCR. Reads for this sample came from an Illumina HiSeq 2000. The public sequencing data were trimmed at Q25 with fastp and processed into clonotypes with MiXCR by TCRdb, which kept only in-frame beta chains. Merged by CDR3 protein, the rows form single entries marked with the most common genes and DNA. This sample holds tens of thousands of distinct CDR3 sequences; about 54% were observed only once. The ten largest clones capture around 15% of the sample. What was sequenced was blood. The chain is assembled from TRBV6-5 and TRBJ1-1, with 7 junctional bases fitting TRBD1. This sequence was found in a male donor in good health, without acne. The sequenced DNA is TGTGCCAGCAGTTACTTTAACAGGGGCAGGGCTGAAGCTTTCTTT. It codes for CASSYFNRGRAEAFF.